This record concerns one T cell receptor (beta chain) sequence. Followed over time, Seattle patients had been enrolled while infection was active. The data derive from a study of blood T cell repertoires in COVID-19. Study-wide background: Acute and convalescent COVID-19 specimens originated in the United States, Italy and Spain. The analysed material was cDNA or gDNA that came from T cells, B-cell-depleted T cells, or PBMCs.

Original processing notes: Estimates of nucleated cell counts were drawn from the amplification of reference gene primers. Profiling relied on immunoSEQ multiplex PCR, and the TCRdb table lists in-frame clones only, not all of them. V and J calls plus clone size are reproduced from that table; the DNA served to infer D and trimming. Of some 200,000 clones detected, 94% appear once; the ten largest clones hold roughly 0.76%. This sequence was found in a man aged 30 to 45 with COVID-19, enrolled during active disease. What was sequenced was peripheral blood.

The CDR3: CASSPRRQNTGELFF. Here the CDR3 DNA reads TGTGCCAGCTCACCACGGAGGCAGAACACCGGGGAGCTGTTTTTT. This chain connects TRBV18 to TRBJ2-2, with D possibly TRBD2 on 5 matching bases. V lost 1 base and J 1 base, leaving 7 bases between the germline ends. Germline-derived CDR1 and CDR2 are KGHSH and LQKENI. The CDR3 sequence is 15 residues long.